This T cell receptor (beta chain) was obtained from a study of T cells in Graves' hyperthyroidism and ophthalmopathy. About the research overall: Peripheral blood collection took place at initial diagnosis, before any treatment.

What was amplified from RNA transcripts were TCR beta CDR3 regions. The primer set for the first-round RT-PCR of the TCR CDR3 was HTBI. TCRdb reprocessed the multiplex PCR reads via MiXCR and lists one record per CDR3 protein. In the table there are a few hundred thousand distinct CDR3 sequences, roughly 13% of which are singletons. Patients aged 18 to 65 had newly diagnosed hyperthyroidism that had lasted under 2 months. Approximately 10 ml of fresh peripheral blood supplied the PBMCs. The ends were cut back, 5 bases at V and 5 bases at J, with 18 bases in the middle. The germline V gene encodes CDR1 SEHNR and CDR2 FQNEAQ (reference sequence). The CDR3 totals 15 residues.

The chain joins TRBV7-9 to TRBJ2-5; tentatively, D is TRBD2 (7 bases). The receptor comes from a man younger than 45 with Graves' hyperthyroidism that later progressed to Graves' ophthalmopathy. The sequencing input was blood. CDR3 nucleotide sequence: TGTGCCAGCAGCCTAGGAGGGGGGGCCGCGGAGACCCAGTACTTC. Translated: CASSLGGGAAETQYF.